Following are 19 T cell receptor beta chains from one sample sequenced in a study of cytomegalovirus exposure and HLA in healthy donors. Both 60 Vbeta primers and 13 Jbeta primers went into the PCR. This table comes from immunoSEQ multiplex PCR, and its TCRdb copy is limited to in-frame clones, with some not included. This listing includes around 140,000 clones. The sample consisted of PBMCs. These receptor sequences come from a woman aged 50 to 65 in good health and CMV-seronegative.

The J gene is TRBJ1-3, the V gene TRBV30; 8 bases are shared with TRBD2. The J call may be wrong; the DNA end is better matched by TRBJ2-2. CDR3 size: 14 residues. Germline CDR1 reads GTSNPN; CDR2 reads SVGIG (reference sequence). The CDR3 DNA follows: TGTGCCTGGACTCGGACTAGCTGGGCCGGGGAGCTGTTTTTT. Translating it yields CAWTRTSWAGELFF.

The rearrangement joins TRBV9 to TRBJ2-5; TRBD1 aligns across 11 bases. The CDR3 contains 15 residues. J lost 5 bases, V lost 0 bases, and 3 bases had no gene match. Germline V CDR1 and CDR2: SGDLS, YYNGEE. This chain's CDR3 is CASSVEGQGDETQYF. The CDR3 coding sequence is TGTGCCAGCAGCGTAGAGGGACAGGGGGACGAGACCCAGTACTTC.

The rearrangement links TRBV5-1 to TRBJ1-1, with D uncertain. Germline-derived CDR1 and CDR2 are SGHRS and YFSETQ. The CDR3 consists of 15 residues. V was clipped by 2 bases and J by 4 bases, with 15 bases between them. CDR3 in amino acids: CASSFGGVYGTEAFF. CDR3 coding DNA: TGCGCCAGCAGCTTTGGCGGGGTTTATGGCACTGAAGCTTTCTTT. The full variable domain, its missing parts supplied by reference TRBV5-1 and TRBJ1-1, is KAGVTQTPRYLIKTRGQQVTLSCSPISGHRSVSWYQQTPGQGLQFLFEYFSETQRNKGNFPGRFSGRQFSNSRSEMNVSTLELGDSALYLCASSFGGVYGTEAFFGQGTRLTVV.

The rearrangement uses TRBV4-3 and TRBJ1-2; 8 bases line up with TRBD1. This CDR3 comprises 15 residues. Germline CDR1 LGHNA, CDR2 YSLEER. J gave up 3 bases and V 4 bases, and 7 bases lay outside the gene matches. CDR3 in DNA: TGCGCCAGCAGCCCCGACAGGGGCCGGTACTATGGCTACACCTTC. This codes for CASSPDRGRYYGYTF.

This CDR3 reads CASSLSASGIGELFF. DNA for the CDR3: TGTGCCAGCAGCTTGTCCGCGTCGGGGATCGGGGAGCTGTTTTTT. This chain links TRBV5-4 with TRBJ2-2, with TRBD2 as a possible D gene (5 bases). Germline assignment: CDR1 SGHNT and CDR2 YYREEE (reference sequence). The CDR3 has 15 residues. Trimming took 1 base from V and 7 from J, leaving 14 bases between them. The variable domain in full, with the rest retrieved from reference TRBV5-4 and TRBJ2-2, is ETGVTQSPTHLIKTRGQQVTLRCSSQSGHNTVSWYQQALGQGPQFIFQYYREEENGRGNFPPRFSGLQFPNYSSELNVNALELDDSALYLCASSLSASGIGELFFGEGSRLTVL.

The CDR3 is CASSEGQGTPLYF. CDR3 DNA sequence: TGTGCCAGCAGTGAAGGACAGGGGACGCCTCTGTACTTC. This chain links TRBV6-4 with TRBJ2-7, with TRBD1 matching 9 bases. Looked up from germline, CDR1 is MRHNA and CDR2 is SNTAGT. J was trimmed by 12 bases and V by 3 bases; bases with no gene match: 9. The length of the CDR3 is 13 residues.

The V and J genes are TRBV5-5 and TRBJ2-7, with D hard to call. CDR3 length equals 13 residues. From germline, CDR1 is SGHKS and CDR2 YYEKEE (reference sequence). V shed 2 bases and J shed 5 bases, with 11 bases lying between them. The CDR3 nucleotides read TGTGCCAGCAGCTTCACAGTGGTCCACGAGCAGTACTTC. Translation: CASSFTVVHEQYF.

This chain joins TRBV2 and TRBJ1-1; 7 bases are a match to TRBD1. The CDR3 sequence is 15 residues long. CDR1 SNHLY and CDR2 FYNNEI come from the germline V gene. The trim removed 6 bases at V and 4 bases at J, leaving 11 bases unmatched. The CDR3 loop reads CASRTDRAGGTEAFF. The CDR3 DNA reads as TGTGCCAGCAGGACAGATAGGGCAGGGGGCACTGAAGCTTTCTTT.

J is TRBJ2-1 and V is TRBV20-1; a weak D match, TRBD2 (6 bases). Trimming took 6 bases from V and 13 from J, leaving 16 bases between them. Germline V CDR1 and CDR2: DFQATT, SNEGSKA (reference sequence). The CDR3 consists of 11 residues. CDR3 loop: CSARDSHIQFF. For the CDR3, the DNA is TGCAGTGCAAGGGACTCCCACATCCAGTTCTTC.

The genes are TRBV30 and TRBJ2-1, with D possibly matching TRBD2 (6 bases). Germline V gene data show CDR1 as GTSNPN and CDR2 as SVGIG (reference sequence). The ends were cut back, 1 base at V and 5 bases at J, with 9 bases in the middle. The CDR3 spans 13 residues. DNA for the CDR3: TGTGCCTGGAGTGGGGCTAGCGACAATGAGCAGTTCTTC. The encoded protein is CAWSGASDNEQFF.

The V and J genes are TRBV7-2 and TRBJ2-7; 11 bases are shared with TRBD2. The CDR3 covers 17 residues. The V segment lost 0 bases and the J segment 6 bases; nucleotides outside the gene matches: 10. From germline, CDR1 is SGHTA and CDR2 FQGNSA. The DNA of the CDR3 is TGTGCCAGCAGCTTAGCTGGTACTAGCGGGAGAAAAGGCGAGCAGTACTTC. Protein sequence: CASSLAGTSGRKGEQYF.

The chain couples TRBV7-9 to TRBJ1-2; the D is unclear. There are 13 residues in the CDR3. Trimming pared 1 base from V and 4 bases from J, leaving 7 bases between. In germline, CDR1 is SEHNR, CDR2 FQNEAQ (reference sequence). The CDR3 loop is CASSLDTVYGYTF. The CDR3 DNA is TGTGCCAGCAGCTTAGACACCGTCTATGGCTACACCTTC. The full variable domain, with the rest looked up from reference TRBV7-9 and TRBJ1-2, is DTGVSQNPRHKITKRGQNVTFRCDPISEHNRLYWYRQTLGQGPEFLTYFQNEAQLEKSRLLSDRFSAERPKGSFSTLEIQRTEQGDSAMYLCASSLDTVYGYTFGSGTRLTVV.

The V and J genes are TRBV13 and TRBJ2-1, with D maybe TRBD1 (6 bases). Germline assignment: CDR1 PRHDT and CDR2 FYEKMQ (reference sequence). There are 14 residues in the CDR3. V lost 7 bases and J lost 0, with 10 bases in between. This CDR3 reads CASNRASSYNEQFF. For the CDR3, the DNA is TGTGCCAGCAACAGGGCCAGCTCCTACAATGAGCAGTTCTTC. Filled out from reference TRBV13 and TRBJ2-1, the complete variable domain reads AAGVIQSPRHLIKEKRETATLKCYPIPRHDTVYWYQQGPGQDPQFLISFYEKMQSDKGSIPDRFSAQQFSDYHSELNMSSLELGDSALYFCASNRASSYNEQFFGPGTRLTVL.

The chain is built from TRBV5-6 and TRBJ2-1; TRBD1 aligns across 8 bases. CDR1 and CDR2 (germline): SGHDT, YYEEEE. With 2 bases clipped from V and 4 bases from J, the junction kept 5 bases outside the gene matches. CDR3 length equals 15 residues. The CDR3 region is CASSLWDRTYNEQFF. CDR3 nucleotide sequence: TGTGCCAGCAGCTTATGGGACAGGACTTACAATGAGCAGTTCTTC. Based on the CDR3 plus reference TRBV5-6 and TRBJ2-1, the full variable domain is DAGVTQSPTHLIKTRGQQVTLRCSPKSGHDTVSWYQQALGQGPQFIFQYYEEEERQRGNFPDRFSGHQFPNYSSELNVNALLLGDSALYLCASSLWDRTYNEQFFGPGTRLTVL.

The J gene is TRBJ1-5, the V gene TRBV19, with D perhaps TRBD1 (6 bases). The germline V and J ends were trimmed by 5 bases and 4 bases, with 12 bases remaining between them. Germline loops: CDR1 LNHDA, CDR2 SQIVND (reference sequence). The CDR3 has 14 amino acids. The CDR3: CASSQGHTNQPQHF. Here the CDR3 DNA reads TGTGCCAGTAGTCAGGGACACACTAATCAGCCCCAGCATTTT. The full variable domain, with the rest looked up from reference TRBV19 and TRBJ1-5, is DGGITQSPKYLFRKEGQNVTLSCEQNLNHDAMYWYRQDPGQGLRLIYYSQIVNDFQKGDIAEGYSVSREKKESFPLTVTSAQKNPTAFYLCASSQGHTNQPQHFGDGTRLSIL.

V and J are TRBV18 and TRBJ2-3; 9 bases align to TRBD2. Trimming removed 1 base from V and 0 bases from J; junction bases left unmatched: 11. This CDR3 is 19 amino acids long. Germline V gives CDR1 KGHSH, CDR2 LQKENI. CDR3 nucleotides: TGTGCCAGCTCACCACGATCCAGCGGGGGGTTCTCTAGCACAGATACGCAGTATTTT. Its translation is CASSPRSSGGFSSTDTQYF.

The J gene is TRBJ2-7, the V gene TRBV9, with D possibly TRBD2 on 6 matching bases. V was shortened by 0 bases and J by 0 bases, with 13 bases between the two germline ends. CDR1 SGDLS and CDR2 YYNGEE come from the germline V gene. The CDR3 extends over 16 amino acids. The DNA of the CDR3 is TGTGCCAGCAGCGTAGGGGCGGGGTCAAGCTCCTACGAGCAGTACTTC. Translated: CASSVGAGSSSYEQYF.

CDR3 sequence (DNA): TGCGCCAGCAGCTTGGTGGGGGCTGTGGATGAGCAGTTCTTC. Amino acids: CASSLVGAVDEQFF. The V and J genes are TRBV5-1 and TRBJ2-1, with a weak D call TRBD1 (6 bases). Germline values: CDR1 SGHRS, CDR2 YFSETQ. V was clipped by 0 bases and J by 8 bases, with 12 bases between them. The CDR3 spans 14 residues.

V usage is TRBV18 and J usage is TRBJ2-3, with D possibly TRBD1 on 6 matching bases. V dropped 3 bases and J dropped 1 base, with 14 bases sitting between them. CDR1 and CDR2 from the germline V gene are KGHSH and LQKENI. CDR3 length: 16 residues. CDR3 residues: CASSPFQGFGTDTQYF. The CDR3 DNA reads TGTGCCAGCTCACCTTTCCAGGGGTTTGGCACAGATACGCAGTATTTT.